One and the same sample provided the 20 T cell receptor beta chains below, sequenced in a study of Graves' ophthalmopathy and Graves' hyperthyroidism. The authors amplified TCR beta CDR3 regions from RNA transcripts. The first-round RT-PCR employed HTBI primers together with the Qiagen OneStep RT-PCR kit. A multiplex PCR was then performed as the second round. Via MiXCR, TCRdb re-called the multiplex PCR reads, giving one row per CDR3 protein. The data hold almost 750,000 distinct CDR3 sequences, with roughly 41% observed a single time. Sequenced: peripheral blood. Receptor source: an adult man with Graves' ophthalmopathy.

V and J are TRBV7-9 and TRBJ1-2; TRBD1 agrees at 10 bases. Germline V gene sequence: CDR1 SEHNR, CDR2 FQNEAQ (reference sequence). Trimming cost V 3 bases and J 4 bases; bases outside gene matches: 8. This CDR3 has 16 amino acids. The CDR3 DNA sequence: TGTGCCAGCAGCTTCTCCGGGACAGGGGAAGTCTATGGCTACACCTTC. This translates into CASSFSGTGEVYGYTF.

This chain joins TRBV10-3 and TRBJ1-2; no clear D. The CDR3 totals 15 residues. Between the trimmed V and J ends, which lost 4 bases and 0 bases, there was a span of 12 bases. Germline CDR1 is ENHRY and CDR2 is SYGVKD. The chain's CDR3 is CAISGVGRANYGYTF. The CDR3 DNA follows: TGTGCCATCAGTGGAGTAGGGAGAGCTAACTATGGCTACACCTTC.

This sequence joins TRBV7-9 and TRBJ1-4; 8 bases match TRBD1. The CDR3 extends over 16 amino acids. V lost 5 bases to trimming and J lost 7 bases; unmatched junction nucleotides: 12. CDR1 is SEHNR, CDR2 FQNEAQ, per germline (reference sequence). CDR3: CASSDQGQGGTEKLFF. The CDR3, as DNA: TGTGCCAGCAGCGACCAAGGACAGGGCGGAACTGAAAAACTGTTTTTT.

The rearrangement joins TRBV25-1 to TRBJ2-2; perhaps D is TRBD1 or TRBD2 (6 bases each). Germline lookup yields CDR1 MGHDK and CDR2 SYGVNS. V dropped 8 bases and J dropped 5 bases, with 15 bases sitting between them. The CDR3 covers 14 residues. The CDR3 protein is CASFARGDTGELFF. CDR3 DNA sequence: TGTGCCAGCTTCGCTAGGGGGGATACCGGGGAGCTGTTTTTT.

About this clonotype: In this CDR3 the conserved last residue, phenylalanine or tryptophan, is missing, so a read error is likely. The limits of the CDR3 on the DNA are not certain, so only TCRdb's listed CDR3 is given. The V and J genes are TRBV7-2 and TRBJ2-5. The CDR3 numbers 8 amino acids, ends counted. The germline CDR1 and CDR2 sequences are SGHTA and FQGNSA. This chain's CDR3 is CASSSQTS.

V and J are TRBV20-1 and TRBJ1-6, with TRBD1 matching over 8 bases. The germline V gene encodes CDR1 DFQATT and CDR2 SNEGSKA (reference sequence). This CDR3 spans 14 amino acids. V lost 3 bases to trimming and J lost 9 bases; unmatched junction nucleotides: 7. The CDR3 loop is CSASQDRAVSPLHF. The CDR3 DNA follows: TGCAGTGCTAGTCAGGACAGGGCGGTTTCACCCCTCCACTTT.

This clonotype appeared many times. The chain joins TRBV7-2 to TRBJ2-5; TRBD2 matches at 14 bases. Per germline, CDR1 SGHTA and CDR2 FQGNSA. This CDR3 is 17 amino acids long. After removal of 4 bases from V and 2 bases from J, the junction contained 6 bases not matched to a gene. CDR3 nucleotide sequence: TGTGCCAGCAGCTCTGGGACTAGCGGGGGCCTTCAAGAGACCCAGTACTTC. It specifies CASSSGTSGGLQETQYF.

In its sample, this clonotype was seen many times. This sequence joins TRBV25-1 and TRBJ1-1, with 7 bases that match TRBD1. There are 14 residues in the CDR3. Germline CDR1 reads MGHDK; CDR2 reads SYGVNS. V lost 3 bases to trimming and J lost 6 bases; unmatched junction nucleotides: 7. The CDR3 protein is CASSDWRGRPEAFF. The CDR3 region has the DNA TGTGCCAGCAGTGATTGGAGGGGGCGGCCTGAAGCTTTCTTT. The full variable domain, with the rest looked up from reference TRBV25-1 and TRBJ1-1, is EADIYQTPRYLVIGTGKKITLECSQTMGHDKMYWYQQDPGMELHLIHYSYGVNSTEKGDLSSESTVSRIRTEHFPLTLESARPSHTSQYLCASSDWRGRPEAFFGQGTRLTVV.

The J gene is TRBJ2-5, the V gene TRBV20-1; TRBD2 might be the D (5 bases). CDR1 and CDR2 (germline): DFQATT, SNEGSKA (reference sequence). CDR3 length equals 13 residues. Trimming cost V 2 bases and J 5 bases, with 12 bases left between them. CDR3 region: CSARMDWLETQYF. CDR3 bases: TGCAGTGCTAGAATGGACTGGTTGGAGACCCAGTACTTC.

This clonotype was observed many times. As DNA, the CDR3 is TGCAGCGTTGGAGGGCTCTACGAGCAGTACTTC. Encoded protein: CSVGGLYEQYF. The genes are TRBV29-1 and TRBJ2-7, with D possibly matching TRBD2 (5 bases). V shed 4 bases and J shed 3 bases, with 7 bases lying between them. Germline CDR1 and CDR2: SQVTM and ANQGSEA. The CDR3 totals 11 residues.

This sequence joins TRBV19 and TRBJ1-5; D call uncertain. This CDR3 has 14 amino acids. Germline loops: CDR1 LNHDA, CDR2 SQIVND (reference sequence). V gave up 9 bases and J gave up 6 bases, with 18 bases separating them. The CDR3 loop reads CASRPEGLSQPQHF. CDR3 DNA: TGTGCCAGCAGGCCAGAGGGTCTGAGTCAGCCCCAGCATTTT.

This clonotype was observed many times. The chain uses TRBV2 and TRBJ2-6; D may be TRBD1 (6 bases). Germline lookup yields CDR1 SNHLY and CDR2 FYNNEI. CDR3 length: 16 residues. With 5 bases removed from V and 4 bases from J, the gap between germline ends came to 15 bases. The CDR3 DNA sequence: TGTGCCAGCAGTCAGAATAGGGGGTCGGGGGCCAACGTCCTGACTTTC. Encoded protein: CASSQNRGSGANVLTF.

The rearrangement joins TRBV6-5 to TRBJ1-2; the match to TRBD1 covers 8 bases. This CDR3 has 15 residues. Per germline, CDR1 MNHEY and CDR2 SVGAGI. The V segment lost 5 bases and the J segment 8 bases; nucleotides outside the gene matches: 13. CDR3 nucleotide sequence: TGTGCCAGCAGTGAACAAGGAGGACAGGGACGAGGCTACACCTTC. It yields the protein CASSEQGGQGRGYTF.

This clonotype was recorded many times. The chain is built from TRBV24-1 and TRBJ1-2; TRBD1 matches 10 bases. There are 12 residues in the CDR3. V lost 9 bases, J lost 7 bases, and 4 bases stayed unmatched. Germline loops: CDR1 KGHDR, CDR2 SFDVKD. The CDR3 here is CATADRGLGYTF. Here the CDR3 DNA reads TGTGCCACCGCCGACAGGGGGCTTGGCTACACCTTC.

V and J are TRBV10-3 and TRBJ1-4, with a weak D call TRBD1 (5 bases). Trimming removed 8 bases from V and 8 bases from J, with 12 bases in between. In germline, CDR1 is ENHRY, CDR2 SYGVKD. This CDR3 contains 12 residues. CDR3 loop: CAIQGTYEKLFF. The DNA of the CDR3 is TGTGCCATCCAGGGAACCTACGAAAAACTGTTTTTT.

This chain uses TRBV24-1 with TRBJ2-2; 8 positions match TRBD2. With 7 bases clipped from V and 0 bases from J, the junction kept 3 bases outside the gene matches. CDR1 is KGHDR, CDR2 SFDVKD, per germline. The CDR3 has 15 residues. The CDR3 region is CATSAGLANTGELFF. The DNA of the CDR3 is TGTGCCACCAGCGCGGGACTAGCGAACACCGGGGAGCTGTTTTTT.

This clonotype turned up a few times. The chain recombines TRBV5-6 with TRBJ1-2; D possibly corresponds to TRBD1 (5 bases). The CDR3 sequence is 15 residues long. The germline V gene encodes CDR1 SGHDT and CDR2 YYEEEE. The germline V and J ends were trimmed by 0 bases and 8 bases, with 17 bases remaining between them. The CDR3: CASSLAGTLILGYTF. The DNA for the CDR3 is TGTGCCAGCAGCTTGGCCGGGACTCTAATTTTGGGCTACACCTTC.

This clonotype showed up many times. The V and J genes are TRBV25-1 and TRBJ1-1; D is ambiguous. The CDR3 is 12 amino acids. V was shortened by 5 bases and J by 7 bases, with 11 bases between the two germline ends. From germline, CDR1 is MGHDK and CDR2 SYGVNS. For the CDR3, the DNA is TGTGCCAGCAGTAGGTATGGGGATGAAGCTTTCTTT. Protein sequence: CASSRYGDEAFF.

The sample holds many counts of this clonotype. The chain uses TRBV7-2 and TRBJ2-7, with TRBD1 matching over 7 bases. CDR1 is SGHTA, CDR2 FQGNSA, per germline. J lost 1 base, V lost 5 bases, and 8 bases had no gene match. The CDR3 loop spans 15 amino acids. The CDR3 DNA reads as TGTGCCAGCAGCCCCGTGGGACAGCGATCCTACGAGCAGTACTTC. Its translation: CASSPVGQRSYEQYF. Variable domain in full (rest from reference TRBV7-2 and TRBJ2-7): GAGVSQSPSNKVTEKGKDVELRCDPISGHTALYWYRQSLGQGLEFLIYFQGNSAPDKSGLPSDRFSAERTGGSVSTLTIQRTQQEDSAVYLCASSPVGQRSYEQYFGPGTRLTVT.

On this clonotype itself: At one end the junction does not follow the germline gene, possibly because of a read error. CDR3: CSARPDGVQEAQYF. DNA for the CDR3: TGCAGTGCTAGACCAGACGGGGTCCAAGAGGCCCAGTACTTC. The chain is built from TRBV20-1 and TRBJ2-5; the D gene is possibly TRBD2 (5 bases). The CDR3 has 14 residues. The germline V gene has CDR1 DFQATT and CDR2 SNEGSKA (reference sequence).